This T cell receptor (beta chain) derives from a study of blood T cell repertoires in COVID-19. Study overall: Spain, Italy and the United States supplied samples that represented acute and convalescent COVID-19. T cells, B-cell-depleted T cells, or PBMCs provided the cDNA or gDNA that served as material.

This CDR3 is built from 17 residues. Trimming pared 0 bases from V and 4 bases from J, leaving 18 bases between. Germline V lookup: CDR1 MGHRA, CDR2 YSYEKL. In the study's own analysis: How many nucleated cells were present was estimated from reference gene primer amplification. The method was immunoSEQ multiplex PCR; TCRdb's version includes in-frame clones alone and lacks a portion of them. V and J calls and clone size are as listed in that table; D and trimming were resolved from the DNA. The sample includes 150,000 to 200,000 clones, 86% of them seen just once. This receptor was taken from a man between 18 and 35 years old with acute or convalescent COVID-19. V gene TRBV4-1 combines with J gene TRBJ1-1; D possibly corresponds to TRBD1 (5 bases). The source material was peripheral blood. The CDR3 loop reads CASSQDLTGPSGTEAFF. CDR3 sequence (DNA): TGCGCCAGCAGCCAAGATCTAACAGGCCCCTCGGGCACTGAAGCTTTCTTT.